This T cell receptor beta chain was identified in a study of blood T cell repertoires in COVID-19. In the study overall: Donors in the United States, Italy and Spain gave samples during acute or convalescent COVID-19.

The study drew participants aged roughly 18 to 89 years from some 23 US areas. TCRdb keeps only in-frame clones here, not all; method: immunoSEQ multiplex PCR. The sample holds 240,000 or so clones, 70% to 90% seen once. Germline V gene lookup returns CDR1 SGHVS and CDR2 FNYEAQ. The V end was cut by 5 bases, the J end by 2 bases, with 12 bases between. CDR3 length: 14 residues. This sequence originates from a man aged 50 to 59 who had been exposed to COVID-19. The sequenced sample consisted of PBMCs or T cells enriched from blood (not recorded which). The chain combines TRBV7-6 with TRBJ2-5, with D tentatively TRBD2 (5 bases). CDR3 coding DNA: TGTGCCAGCAGCCTTATGACGGGACAAGAGACCCAGTACTTC. Residues: CASSLMTGQETQYF.